Below are 20 T cell receptor beta chains sequenced from a single sample in a study of CD8 T cells in ankylosing spondylitis. General study points: Ankylosing spondylitis blood appeared to be characterized by a TCR beta motif of under ten highly homologous variants.

TCRdb reprocessed the 5' RACE reads via MiXCR and lists one record per CDR3 protein. The sample contains 300,000 to 400,000 distinct CDR3 sequences, around 22% of which appear only once. No antigen is known for these receptors. The sequenced material came from blood, either unsorted or a sorted T cell fraction (not recorded which). These receptors were taken from a male donor with ankylosing spondylitis.

The sample holds a few counts of this clonotype. The chain couples TRBV20-1 to TRBJ1-5; D may be TRBD1 (6 bases). V was clipped by 2 bases and J by 5 bases, with 13 bases between them. Germline CDR1 DFQATT, CDR2 SNEGSKA (reference sequence). This CDR3 comprises 14 residues. The CDR3 region has the DNA TGCAGTGCTAGAAGTGACAGGATTTATCAGCCCCAGCATTTT. This sequence encodes CSARSDRIYQPQHF.

Only a few counts were recorded for this clonotype. The chain carries TRBV28 and TRBJ1-2; D unresolved. Trimming left V 6 bases short and J 5 bases short, with 16 bases between. This CDR3 comprises 14 residues. Germline CDR1 reads MDHEN; CDR2 reads SYDVKM. CDR3: CASRVPGSLYGYTF. The CDR3, as DNA: TGTGCCAGCAGAGTCCCGGGAAGCTTATATGGCTACACCTTC.

This clonotype was seen a handful of times. The chain employs TRBV5-1 and TRBJ2-7; 7 nucleotides line up with TRBD1. The V segment lost 4 bases and the J segment 0 bases; nucleotides outside the gene matches: 7. The length of the CDR3 is 15 residues. CDR1 is SGHRS, CDR2 YFSETQ, per germline. For the CDR3, the DNA is TGCGCCAGCAGCGTGAGGACAGGCAACTCCTACGAGCAGTACTTC. Translating it yields CASSVRTGNSYEQYF.

This clonotype has only a few counts. The V gene is TRBV14, the J gene TRBJ2-2, with 9 bases fitting TRBD1. With V trimmed by 3 bases and J by 6 bases, 5 bases remained unmatched. The CDR3 contains 15 residues. Germline CDR1 reads SGHDN; CDR2 reads FVKESK. The CDR3 DNA follows: TGTGCCAGCAGCCAGTTACAGGGGGCGTCCGGGGAGCTGTTTTTT. The encoded protein is CASSQLQGASGELFF.

In its sample, this clonotype was seen a few times. The V call is TRBV6-2 or TRBV6-3, the J call TRBJ2-1, with 12 nucleotides matching TRBD2. V dropped 6 bases and J dropped 6; count of bases not matched to a gene: 15. This CDR3 is 18 amino acids long. In germline, CDR1 is MNHEY, CDR2 SVGEGT. The CDR3 spells CASRNLRGGLAGLNEQFF. DNA of the CDR3: TGTGCCAGCAGAAACCTCCGGGGAGGACTAGCGGGGCTCAATGAGCAGTTCTTC.

The genes are TRBV2 and TRBJ2-7, with 10 bases lining up with TRBD2. Trimming removed 6 bases from V and 9 bases from J; junction bases left unmatched: 14. The CDR3 has 15 residues. The germline V gene has CDR1 SNHLY and CDR2 FYNNEI. Here the CDR3 reads CASSPRLAGTLGQYF. Here the CDR3 DNA reads TGTGCCAGCAGCCCGAGACTAGCGGGTACTCTCGGGCAGTACTTC.

This clonotype was detected a few times. One end of the junction varies from germline; a read error may be responsible. This chain joins TRBV12-3 or TRBV12-4 and TRBJ1-5; D gene unclear. The CDR3 is 12 residues long. The CDR3 nucleotides read TGTGCCAGCAGTTTAAGCAGTCAGCCCCAGCATTTT. It is translated as CASSLSSQPQHF.

This clonotype occurred a few times. The rearrangement joins TRBV5-5 to TRBJ2-2, with D possibly being TRBD1 or TRBD2 (5 bases each). The CDR3 contains 16 residues. Deletions cut 0 bases from V and 0 bases from J, with 9 bases between. From germline, CDR1 is SGHKS and CDR2 YYEKEE (reference sequence). Here the CDR3 DNA reads TGTGCCAGCAGCTTGGAAGGGGACGCGAACACCGGGGAGCTGTTTTTT. Protein: CASSLEGDANTGELFF.

The chain joins TRBV6-2 or TRBV6-3 to TRBJ2-2, with 11 positions matching TRBD2. Germline V gene data show CDR1 as MNHEY and CDR2 as SVGEGT. Trimming took 7 bases from V and 7 from J; bases not matched to a gene: 17. The CDR3 has 18 amino acids. This CDR3 is CASTTLRLAGTSSGELFF. The CDR3 DNA is TGTGCCAGCACTACGCTCCGACTAGCGGGAACTTCGAGCGGGGAGCTGTTTTTT.

The gene calls are TRBV24-1 and TRBJ2-2; TRBD2 might be the D (7 bases). V was shortened by 4 bases and J by 4 bases, with 12 bases between the two germline ends. The CDR3 covers 15 residues. Germline-derived CDR1 and CDR2 are KGHDR and SFDVKD. CDR3 sequence: CATSERGGSTGELFF. CDR3 nucleotide sequence: TGTGCCACCAGTGAGAGGGGGGGGAGCACCGGGGAGCTGTTTTTT.

This clonotype has only a few counts. The J gene is TRBJ1-5, the V gene TRBV5-1, with D perhaps matching TRBD1 (5 bases). Germline V gene lookup returns CDR1 SGHRS and CDR2 YFSETQ. This CDR3 comprises 14 residues. The V gene lost 2 bases and the J gene lost 5 bases, with 11 bases spanning the gap. The CDR3 sequence: CASSFSGGDQPQHF. CDR3 DNA: TGCGCCAGCAGCTTTTCGGGGGGGGATCAGCCCCAGCATTTT.

The chain combines TRBV3-1 with TRBJ2-7; 11 bases are a match to TRBD2. This CDR3 is 14 amino acids long. V lost 6 bases, J lost 4 bases, and 5 bases stayed unmatched. Germline CDR1 and CDR2: LGHDT and YNNKEL (reference sequence). CDR3 sequence reads: CASRDRLAGYEQYF. CDR3 nucleotides: TGTGCCAGCAGAGACAGACTAGCGGGATACGAGCAGTACTTC.

This clonotype was picked up a small number of times. This chain connects TRBV3-1 to TRBJ2-4, with TRBD2 matching 11 bases. CDR1 is LGHDT and CDR2 is YNNKEL in the germline V gene (reference sequence). With 3 bases clipped from V and 1 base from J, the junction kept 2 bases outside the gene matches. The CDR3 has 16 residues. The DNA of the CDR3 is TGTGCCAGCAGCCACTTAGCGGGAGGGGCCAAAAACATTCAGTACTTC. Translating it yields CASSHLAGGAKNIQYF.

The chain recombines TRBV12-3 or TRBV12-4 with TRBJ2-5; 7 bases fit TRBD2. Losses at the gene ends were 8 bases for V and 2 bases for J; bases not matched to a gene: 17. The CDR3 is made up of 17 amino acids. The CDR3 DNA sequence: TGTGCCAGCTCAGAAGACACCTCCGGGACTACACAAGAGACCCAGTACTTC. It yields the protein CASSEDTSGTTQETQYF.

This chain links TRBV27 with TRBJ2-3; the D call may be TRBD1 or TRBD2 (5 bases each). The CDR3 covers 16 residues. Trimming cost V 5 bases and J 2 bases, with 17 bases left between them. CDR1 and CDR2 (germline): MNHEY, SMNVEV (reference sequence). In nucleotides, the CDR3 is TGTGCCAGCAGTCGTGGACGGGACGGGATCACAGATACGCAGTATTTT. Its protein is CASSRGRDGITDTQYF.

V gene TRBV28 combines with J gene TRBJ2-1; TRBD2 matches 8 bases. This CDR3 is 16 amino acids long. Germline V lookup: CDR1 MDHEN, CDR2 SYDVKM. V gave up 8 bases and J gave up 4 bases; unmatched junction bases: 13. CDR3 nucleotides: TGTGCCAGCGGAGAAGGCGGGACTAGGCTATACAATGAGCAGTTCTTC. Amino acids: CASGEGGTRLYNEQFF.

This clonotype came up a few times. This sequence joins TRBV7-9 and TRBJ2-4; D remains unclear. The germline V and J ends were trimmed by 5 bases and 1 base, with 12 bases remaining between them. This CDR3 has 15 residues. CDR1 and CDR2 from the germline V gene are SEHNR and FQNEAQ (reference sequence). The CDR3, as DNA: TGTGCCAGCAGCCCACCCGGGTCCGCCAAAAACATTCAGTACTTC. Its protein product is CASSPPGSAKNIQYF.

This clonotype showed up just a few times. The chain recombines TRBV12-3 or TRBV12-4 with TRBJ2-1; D may be TRBD1 or TRBD2 (5 bases each). V was trimmed by 3 bases and J by 4 bases, leaving 13 bases between them. The CDR3 covers 15 residues. CDR3 loop: CASSFSSGPYNEQFF. The CDR3, as DNA: TGTGCCAGCAGTTTCTCGTCGGGACCTTACAATGAGCAGTTCTTC.

This clonotype was recorded a few times. The rearrangement links TRBV27 to TRBJ2-6; possible D gene TRBD1, 5 bases. Germline V gives CDR1 MNHEY, CDR2 SMNVEV (reference sequence). With 8 bases removed from V and 2 bases from J, the gap between germline ends came to 10 bases. This CDR3 is 14 amino acids long. CDR3 in amino acids: CASSRVAGANVLTF. The CDR3 bases are TGTGCCAGCTCCAGGGTTGCTGGGGCCAACGTCCTGACTTTC.

This chain uses TRBV3-1 with TRBJ1-1, with D unclear. V was shortened by 3 bases and J by 8 bases, with 7 bases between the two germline ends. The CDR3 is 11 residues long. CDR1 and CDR2 from the germline V gene are LGHDT and YNNKEL (reference sequence). The CDR3 bases are TGTGCCAGCAGCCATACGAGCGAAGCTTTCTTT. Protein sequence: CASSHTSEAFF. The entire variable domain, with the rest obtained from reference TRBV3-1 and TRBJ1-1, is as follows: DTAVSQTPKYLVTQMGNDKSIKCEQNLGHDTMYWYKQDSKKFLKIMFSYNNKELIINETVPNRFSPKSPDKAHLNLHINSLELGDSAVYFCASSHTSEAFFGQGTRLTVV.